A selection of T cell receptor beta chains follows, all from one sample in a study of blood T cell repertoires in COVID-19. The table came from immunoSEQ multiplex PCR; TCRdb's copy has only in-frame clones and leaves some out. This sample has about 200,000 clones, with around 92% found just once. Sample: PBMCs or T cells enriched from blood (not recorded which). The receptors were gathered from a woman in her thirties with acute COVID-19. The conserved cysteine and the conserved F or W are not part of the CDR3 here. The order of the fields is CDR3 length, clone size, V gene, CDR3 protein. Not every row has a clone size; where given, it reads once, few, many or a size class.

10 | . | TRBV4-2 | ASSQNRGEAF
13 | . | TRBV19 | ASSISREGGETQY
15 | . | TRBV28 | ASSPSLGQGVNSPLH
14 | . | TRBV7-9 | ASSPTWTGNTDTQY
11 | . | TRBV28 | ASSSGGDYGYT
12 | . | TRBV6-5 | ASMSGGVTGELF
11 | . | TRBV7-9 | ASSLARDEKLF
15 | . | TRBV10-2 | ASSVVSGGPSTDTQY
13 | . | TRBV3-1/TRBV3-2 | ASSQGVQGTYEQY
16 | . | TRBV5-1 | ASSFGRGDRDRQYEQF
11 | . | TRBV29-1 | SVGGGGNQPQH
10 | once | TRBV27 | ASSLRGNEQF
14 | . | TRBV4-3 | ASSQDRTAFTDTQY
12 | . | TRBV7-9 | ASSLSAGGSPLH
13 | . | TRBV7-2 | ASSPRDRNQETQY
16 | . | TRBV9 | ASSVGAGAPLIGTEAF
12 | . | TRBV28 | ASSSQQIVLIAF
12 | once | TRBV5-6 | ASSLGQGASEQY
8 | . | TRBV6-2/TRBV6-3 | ASSGTEAF
11 | . | TRBV27 | ASRRDGSYGYT
14 | . | TRBV9 | ASSVGTLAGRETQY
13 | once | TRBV11-2 | ASSKQGTGANVLT
13 | . | TRBV10-3 | AISESRGGNQPQH
11 | . | TRBV5-4 | ASSLLEADGYT